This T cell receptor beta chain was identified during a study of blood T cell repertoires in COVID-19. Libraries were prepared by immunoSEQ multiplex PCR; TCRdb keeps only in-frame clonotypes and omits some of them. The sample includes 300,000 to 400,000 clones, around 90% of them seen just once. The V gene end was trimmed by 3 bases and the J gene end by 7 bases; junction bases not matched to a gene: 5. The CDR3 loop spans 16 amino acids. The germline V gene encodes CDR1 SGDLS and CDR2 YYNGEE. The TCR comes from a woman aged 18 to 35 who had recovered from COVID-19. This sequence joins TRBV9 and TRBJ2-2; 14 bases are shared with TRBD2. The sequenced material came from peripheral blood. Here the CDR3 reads CASSAGLAGEVGELFF. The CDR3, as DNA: TGTGCCAGCAGCGCGGGACTAGCGGGAGAGGTCGGGGAGCTGTTTTTT.